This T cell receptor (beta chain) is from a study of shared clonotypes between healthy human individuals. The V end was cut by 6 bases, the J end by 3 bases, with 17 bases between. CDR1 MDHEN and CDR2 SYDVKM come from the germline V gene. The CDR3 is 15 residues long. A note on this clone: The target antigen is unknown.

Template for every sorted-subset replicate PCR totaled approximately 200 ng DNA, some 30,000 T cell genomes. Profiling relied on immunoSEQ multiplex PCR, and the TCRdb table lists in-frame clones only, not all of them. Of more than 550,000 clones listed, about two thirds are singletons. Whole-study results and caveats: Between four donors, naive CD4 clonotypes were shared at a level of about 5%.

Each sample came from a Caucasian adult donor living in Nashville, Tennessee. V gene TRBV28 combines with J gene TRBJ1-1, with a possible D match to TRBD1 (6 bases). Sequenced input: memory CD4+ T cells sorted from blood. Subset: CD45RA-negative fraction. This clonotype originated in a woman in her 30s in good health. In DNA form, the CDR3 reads TGTGCCAGCAGGTTCGGGGGGGCAGGGGACACTGAAGCTTTCTTT. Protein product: CASRFGGAGDTEAFF.